The next 8 T cell receptor beta chains were all read from a single sample in a study of post-analysis software for immune sequencing data. Whole-study findings and limits: Included in a set of 5 or 6 TRBV segments more frequent in patients than controls were TRBV5-6, TRBV5-1 and TRBV20-1.

Their antigens remain unidentified. Unique molecular identifiers had been added to the TCR beta cDNA libraries. Using its own MiXCR run on the PCR reads, TCRdb lists one record per CDR3 protein. The top ten clones hold roughly 4.4% of a sample with under 900,000 distinct CDR3 sequences, approximately 57% of them seen once. The sample taken for sequencing was blood. Source of these receptors: a girl between 5 and 17 years old with multiple sclerosis.

The chain links TRBV6-5 to TRBJ1-1; no definite D call. The CDR3 runs 15 residues. Deletions cut 0 bases from V and 1 base from J, with 9 bases between. Germline CDR1 and CDR2: MNHEY and SVGAGI. CDR3 sequence: CASSYSKWGNTEAFF. In DNA, the CDR3 is TGTGCCAGCAGTTACTCGAAATGGGGGAACACTGAAGCTTTCTTT.

The chain links TRBV12-3 or TRBV12-4 to TRBJ1-2; D call uncertain. This CDR3 spans 14 amino acids. V was shortened by 1 base and J by 2 bases, with 8 bases between the two germline ends. The CDR3 sequence is CASSLGVGNYGYTF. DNA for the CDR3: TGTGCCAGCAGTTTAGGAGTAGGGAACTATGGCTACACCTTC.

The sample holds a few counts of this clonotype. The chain couples TRBV6-5 to TRBJ1-1; D might be TRBD1 (5 bases). CDR1 is MNHEY, CDR2 SVGAGI, per germline. The V and J ends lost 2 bases and 2 bases respectively, with 9 bases between them. The CDR3 length is 14 residues. The DNA of the CDR3 is TGTGCCAGCAGTTACGACAGCGCCAACACTGAAGCTTTCTTT. The encoded protein is CASSYDSANTEAFF.

The chain recombines TRBV11-2 with TRBJ2-7, with 7 bases that match TRBD2. Trimming removed 2 bases from V and 6 bases from J; junction bases left unmatched: 10. There are 15 residues in the CDR3. Looked up from germline, CDR1 is SGHAT and CDR2 is FQNNGV. The DNA for the CDR3 is TGTGCCAGCAGCTTAATTGTGACTAGCTTCGGCGAGCAGTACTTC. It encodes CASSLIVTSFGEQYF.

This chain connects TRBV4-2 to TRBJ1-6; D gene uncertain. Trimming left V 0 bases short and J 0 bases short, with 12 bases between. The CDR3 is made up of 18 amino acids. Germline loops: CDR1 LGHNA, CDR2 YNFKEQ. The CDR3 loop is CASSQDGAVSSYNSPLHF. The CDR3 nucleotides read TGTGCCAGCAGCCAAGATGGAGCAGTAAGCTCCTATAATTCACCCCTCCACTTT.

This clonotype was counted only a few times. The chain uses TRBV7-2 and TRBJ2-1; D unclear. The germline CDR1 and CDR2 sequences are SGHTA and FQGNSA. The CDR3 is made up of 16 amino acids. The ends were cut back, 0 bases at V and 0 bases at J, with 9 bases in the middle. The CDR3, as DNA: TGTGCCAGCAGCTTAGCTGGCTTCCTCTCCTACAATGAGCAGTTCTTC. It translates to CASSLAGFLSYNEQFF.

The gene calls are TRBV29-1 and TRBJ2-5, with D possibly being TRBD1 (5 bases). Per germline, CDR1 SQVTM and CDR2 ANQGSEA. This CDR3 comprises 14 residues. Deletions cut 3 bases from V and 7 bases from J, with 18 bases between. CDR3 in DNA: TGCAGCGTTGATACCTCTAGGGGATTATTGACCCAGTACTTC. Residues: CSVDTSRGLLTQYF.

The chain carries TRBV28 and TRBJ2-7, with D perhaps TRBD1 (6 bases). CDR3 size: 13 residues. Trimming took 6 bases from V and 5 from J, leaving 14 bases between them. Germline V CDR1 and CDR2: MDHEN, SYDVKM. The DNA for the CDR3 is TGTGCCAGCAGCGGGACAAATTTTCACGAGCAGTACTTC. Protein sequence: CASSGTNFHEQYF.